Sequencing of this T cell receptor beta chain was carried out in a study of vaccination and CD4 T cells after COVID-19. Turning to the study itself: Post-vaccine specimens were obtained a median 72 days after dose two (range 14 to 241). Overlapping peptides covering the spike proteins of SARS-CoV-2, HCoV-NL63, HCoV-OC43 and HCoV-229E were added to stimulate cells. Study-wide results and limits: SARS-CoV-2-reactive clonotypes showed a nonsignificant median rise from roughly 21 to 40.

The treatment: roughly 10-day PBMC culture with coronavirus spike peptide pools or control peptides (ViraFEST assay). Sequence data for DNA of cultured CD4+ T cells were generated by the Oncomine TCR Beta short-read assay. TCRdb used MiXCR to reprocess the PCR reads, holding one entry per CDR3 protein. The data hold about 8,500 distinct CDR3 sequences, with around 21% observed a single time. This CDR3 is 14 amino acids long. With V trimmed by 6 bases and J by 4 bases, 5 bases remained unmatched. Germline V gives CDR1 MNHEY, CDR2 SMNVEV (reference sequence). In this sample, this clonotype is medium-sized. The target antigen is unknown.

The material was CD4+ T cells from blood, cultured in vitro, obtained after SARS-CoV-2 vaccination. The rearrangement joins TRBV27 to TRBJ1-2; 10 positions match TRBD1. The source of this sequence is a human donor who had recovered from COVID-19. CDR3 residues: CASRSTGGAYGYTF. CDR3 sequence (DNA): TGTGCCAGCAGATCGACAGGGGGCGCCTATGGCTACACCTTC.